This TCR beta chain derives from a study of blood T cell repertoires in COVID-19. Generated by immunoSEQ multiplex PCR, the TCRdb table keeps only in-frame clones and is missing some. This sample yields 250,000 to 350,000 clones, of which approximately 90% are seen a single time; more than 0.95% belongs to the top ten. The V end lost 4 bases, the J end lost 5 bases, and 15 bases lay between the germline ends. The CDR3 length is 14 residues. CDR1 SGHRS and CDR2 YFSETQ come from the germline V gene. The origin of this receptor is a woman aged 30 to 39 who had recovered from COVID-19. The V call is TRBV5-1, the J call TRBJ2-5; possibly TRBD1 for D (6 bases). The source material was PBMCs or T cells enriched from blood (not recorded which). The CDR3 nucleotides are TGCGCCAGCAGCGTACCGACAGGAGCGGAGACCCAGTACTTC. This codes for CASSVPTGAETQYF.